These 32 T cell receptor beta chains were all obtained from the same sample, sequenced in a study of cytomegalovirus exposure and HLA in healthy donors. The data were produced by immunoSEQ multiplex PCR, yet TCRdb's version contains in-frame clones alone and is incomplete. The data hold 300,000 to 400,000 clones, with 70% to 90% observed a single time. The sequenced sample consisted of PBMCs. The receptors were sampled from a woman younger than 30 in good health and CMV-seronegative.

This chain joins TRBV28 and TRBJ1-5, with 9 bases matching TRBD1. Germline lookup yields CDR1 MDHEN and CDR2 SYDVKM. With V trimmed by 4 bases and J by 6 bases, 7 bases remained unmatched. The CDR3 runs to 15 residues. CDR3 amino acids: CASSSPGTGFQPQHF. The CDR3 DNA reads as TGTGCCAGCAGTTCCCCCGGGACAGGGTTTCAGCCCCAGCATTTT. The complete variable domain, with remaining parts taken from reference TRBV28 and TRBJ1-5, reads DVKVTQSSRYLVKRTGEKVFLECVQDMDHENMFWYRQDPGLGLRLIYFSYDVKMKEKGDIPEGYSVSREKKERFSLILESASTNQTSMYLCASSSPGTGFQPQHFGDGTRLSIL.

The chain links TRBV6-6 to TRBJ1-5, with no clear D. This CDR3 is built from 13 residues. V gave up 8 bases and J gave up 4 bases, with 12 bases separating them. Germline V CDR1 and CDR2: MNHNY, SVGAGI (reference sequence). The CDR3 here is CASGLELNQPQHF. The CDR3 region has the DNA TGTGCCAGCGGCCTCGAACTAAATCAGCCCCAGCATTTT.

This clone was counted between two and nine times. The chain links TRBV25-1 to TRBJ1-2; D might be TRBD1 (5 bases). CDR1 is MGHDK, CDR2 SYGVNS, per germline. The ends were cut back, 2 bases at V and 2 bases at J, with 9 bases in the middle. The CDR3 runs to 14 residues. The chain's CDR3 is CASSEITGNYGYTF. The CDR3 DNA reads as TGTGCCAGCAGTGAAATAACAGGAAACTATGGCTACACCTTC.

This sequence joins TRBV7-9 and TRBJ2-7, with D unresolved. Trimming removed 5 bases from V and 3 bases from J, with 11 bases in between. This CDR3 has 13 amino acids. The germline V gene has CDR1 SEHNR and CDR2 FQNEAQ (reference sequence). The CDR3 nucleotides are TGTGCCAGCAGCCCCCCTCACAGCTACGAGCAGTACTTC. Amino acid sequence: CASSPPHSYEQYF. Using reference TRBV7-9 and TRBJ2-7 for the parts outside the CDR3, the full variable domain is DTGVSQNPRHKITKRGQNVTFRCDPISEHNRLYWYRQTLGQGPEFLTYFQNEAQLEKSRLLSDRFSAERPKGSFSTLEIQRTEQGDSAMYLCASSPPHSYEQYFGPGTRLTVT.

This chain connects TRBV7-6 to TRBJ2-1; the D gene is possibly TRBD2 (6 bases). Germline V CDR1 and CDR2: SGHVS, FNYEAQ. The CDR3 runs to 14 residues. V lost 6 bases and J 7 bases, leaving 16 bases between the germline ends. CDR3 in amino acids: CASSFTGLVNEQFF. DNA for the CDR3: TGTGCCAGCAGTTTCACGGGACTCGTGAATGAGCAGTTCTTC.

The CDR3 protein is CASSQVPGGRAFF. The CDR3 coding sequence is TGCGCCAGCAGCCAAGTTCCGGGGGGCAGAGCTTTCTTT. The gene calls are TRBV4-1 and TRBJ1-1, with a weak D call TRBD1 (6 bases). CDR1 MGHRA and CDR2 YSYEKL come from the germline V gene. V was cut by 1 base and J by 10 bases, with 13 bases left in between. This CDR3 comprises 13 residues.

V usage is TRBV28 and J usage is TRBJ2-7; 9 nucleotides line up with TRBD1. CDR3 size: 16 residues. The V gene's germline CDR1 is MDHEN and CDR2 SYDVKM. Losses at the gene ends were 6 bases for V and 5 bases for J; bases not matched to a gene: 14. This chain's CDR3 is CASSPPHGDRADEQYF. The CDR3, as DNA: TGTGCCAGCAGCCCACCACACGGGGACAGGGCCGACGAGCAGTACTTC.

The CDR3: CASSPEAGVVGNEQFF. CDR3 DNA sequence: TGTGCCAGCTCGCCGGAAGCGGGAGTGGTCGGGAATGAGCAGTTCTTC. The V call is TRBV18, the J call TRBJ2-1; 8 bases line up with TRBD2. After removal of 6 bases from V and 7 bases from J, the junction contained 14 bases not matched to a gene. This CDR3 comprises 16 residues. Germline CDR1 reads KGHSH; CDR2 reads LQKENI.

A single count supports this clone. The chain has TRBV27 and TRBJ2-3; 10 bases agree with TRBD2. Germline assignment: CDR1 MNHEY and CDR2 SMNVEV (reference sequence). J gave up 5 bases and V 5 bases, and 13 bases lay outside the gene matches. This CDR3 contains 17 residues. The CDR3, as DNA: TGTGCCAGCAGTCTGTTGTCGCTAGCGGGAGTCGGAGATACGCAGTATTTT. It yields the protein CASSLLSLAGVGDTQYF.

The V call is TRBV10-3, the J call TRBJ2-1; D possibly corresponds to TRBD2 (6 bases). Deletions cut 3 bases from V and 0 bases from J, with 15 bases between. Germline CDR1 ENHRY, CDR2 SYGVKD. The CDR3 is 17 amino acids. This CDR3 is CAISDSGVPSSYNEQFF. In nucleotides, the CDR3 is TGTGCCATCAGTGATTCGGGGGTTCCTAGCTCCTACAATGAGCAGTTCTTC.

The rearrangement links TRBV19 to TRBJ2-7, with D possibly being TRBD2 (5 bases). The CDR3 loop spans 14 amino acids. Trimming cost V 1 base and J 3 bases, with 10 bases left between them. Germline CDR1 reads LNHDA; CDR2 reads SQIVND (reference sequence). This CDR3 is CASSIGGFNYEQYF. The CDR3 bases are TGTGCCAGTAGTATAGGAGGGTTTAACTACGAGCAGTACTTC. Looking up the rest from reference TRBV19 and TRBJ2-7 gives the full variable domain: DGGITQSPKYLFRKEGQNVTLSCEQNLNHDAMYWYRQDPGQGLRLIYYSQIVNDFQKGDIAEGYSVSREKKESFPLTVTSAQKNPTAFYLCASSIGGFNYEQYFGPGTRLTVT.

The chain is built from TRBV2 and TRBJ2-7, with D possibly matching TRBD1 (6 bases). The V gene's germline CDR1 is SNHLY and CDR2 FYNNEI. With 5 bases removed from V and 3 bases from J, the gap between germline ends came to 14 bases. The CDR3 sequence is 14 residues long. The CDR3 DNA sequence: TGTGCCAGCAGTCCATACTCAGGGGACTACGAGCAGTACTTC. Translated: CASSPYSGDYEQYF.

This chain uses TRBV5-4 with TRBJ2-7; perhaps TRBD2 as D (5 bases). V lost 2 bases and J lost 6, with 21 bases in between. The CDR3 extends over 16 amino acids. Germline CDR1 reads SGHNT; CDR2 reads YYREEE (reference sequence). CDR3 protein: CASSFYPGKVTVEQYF. CDR3 sequence (DNA): TGTGCCAGCAGCTTCTATCCGGGGAAAGTTACGGTCGAGCAGTACTTC.

This clone is a singleton in its sample. The CDR3 reads CASSIASQPQHF. The CDR3 DNA sequence: TGTGCCAGTAGTATAGCCTCCCAGCCCCAGCATTTT. The genes are TRBV19 and TRBJ1-5; D not certain. The ends were cut back, 1 base at V and 7 bases at J, with 5 bases in the middle. The germline V gene encodes CDR1 LNHDA and CDR2 SQIVND (reference sequence). The CDR3 extends over 12 amino acids. Based on the CDR3 plus reference TRBV19 and TRBJ1-5, the full variable domain is DGGITQSPKYLFRKEGQNVTLSCEQNLNHDAMYWYRQDPGQGLRLIYYSQIVNDFQKGDIAEGYSVSREKKESFPLTVTSAQKNPTAFYLCASSIASQPQHFGDGTRLSIL.

V and J are TRBV5-4 and TRBJ2-5, with D perhaps matching TRBD1 (5 bases). The V gene lost 4 bases and the J gene lost 5 bases, with 15 bases spanning the gap. Germline values: CDR1 SGHNT, CDR2 YYREEE (reference sequence). The CDR3 runs 14 residues. The DNA for the CDR3 is TGTGCCAGCAGCGATGGCACAGGTCCGGAGACCCAGTACTTC. Residues: CASSDGTGPETQYF.

The chain uses TRBV7-9 and TRBJ2-7; TRBD2 agrees at 7 bases. Per germline, CDR1 SEHNR and CDR2 FQNEAQ (reference sequence). The ends lost 5 bases at V and 7 bases at J; junction bases unmatched: 8. CDR3 length: 13 amino acids. The DNA of the CDR3 is TGTGCCAGCAGCCTGGGAGGGGCTGGAGAGCAGTACTTC. It codes for CASSLGGAGEQYF.

The chain recombines TRBV28 with TRBJ2-7; a weak D match, TRBD1 (6 bases). The V end was cut by 5 bases, the J end by 2 bases, with 19 bases between. This CDR3 comprises 16 residues. CDR1 and CDR2 (germline): MDHEN, SYDVKM. This CDR3 reads CASSTNVRGSPYEQYF. The CDR3 region has the DNA TGTGCCAGCAGTACCAACGTCAGGGGCAGTCCCTACGAGCAGTACTTC. Together with reference TRBV28 and TRBJ2-7, the CDR3 gives the full variable domain: DVKVTQSSRYLVKRTGEKVFLECVQDMDHENMFWYRQDPGLGLRLIYFSYDVKMKEKGDIPEGYSVSREKKERFSLILESASTNQTSMYLCASSTNVRGSPYEQYFGPGTRLTVT.

J is TRBJ1-5 and V is TRBV7-8; D possibly corresponds to TRBD1 (6 bases). Trimming took off 0 bases at V and 2 bases at J, with 11 bases between the two ends. CDR1 SGHVS and CDR2 FQNEAQ come from the germline V gene. This CDR3 has 16 residues. This chain's CDR3 is CASSLALTGRNQPQHF. Written as DNA, the CDR3 is TGTGCCAGCAGCTTAGCGCTGACAGGCCGCAATCAGCCCCAGCATTTT.

The rearrangement links TRBV25-1 to TRBJ2-2; 7 nucleotides match TRBD1. Trimming removed 3 bases from V and 3 bases from J; junction bases left unmatched: 7. There are 16 residues in the CDR3. Germline V gene lookup returns CDR1 MGHDK and CDR2 SYGVNS. CDR3: CASSDLRQGDTGELFF. As DNA, the CDR3 is TGTGCCAGCAGTGATCTGAGACAGGGTGACACCGGGGAGCTGTTTTTT.

This clone appeared a single time. This chain links TRBV29-1 with TRBJ1-2; 7 bases fit TRBD1. The germline gives CDR1 SQVTM, CDR2 ANQGSEA. The V and J ends lost 5 bases and 3 bases, in that order; junction bases with no gene match: 6. CDR3 size: 13 residues. CDR3 coding DNA: TGCAGCGTTTGGACAGGCGGGGACTATGGCTACACCTTC. Protein product: CSVWTGGDYGYTF.

The chain combines TRBV27 with TRBJ1-1; weak D call: TRBD1 (5 bases). The germline gives CDR1 MNHEY, CDR2 SMNVEV (reference sequence). With 7 bases removed from V and 4 bases from J, the gap between germline ends came to 16 bases. The length of the CDR3 is 14 residues. Here the CDR3 DNA reads TGTGCCAGCAAATCATGGGGGGTGGGCACTGAAGCTTTCTTT. It encodes CASKSWGVGTEAFF.

CDR3 in DNA: TGTGCCAGCAGCGCCCCCCCAGGGGGTGGAAACACCATATATTTT. Translated: CASSAPPGGGNTIYF. The chain carries TRBV13 and TRBJ1-3, with 7 positions matching TRBD1. Germline CDR1 PRHDT, CDR2 FYEKMQ (reference sequence). V was pared by 5 bases and J by 3 bases, with 7 bases of the junction left unmatched. The CDR3 has 15 amino acids.

The chain recombines TRBV4-1 with TRBJ1-2; possibly TRBD1 for D (6 bases). Trimming stripped 0 bases from V and 8 bases from J, with 13 bases between. The length of the CDR3 is 14 residues. Germline values: CDR1 MGHRA, CDR2 YSYEKL. The CDR3: CASSQDQGLGGYTF. CDR3 DNA sequence: TGCGCCAGCAGCCAAGATCAGGGGTTAGGGGGCTACACCTTC.

The chain carries TRBV5-1 and TRBJ2-5; 9 positions match TRBD2. Germline V gene sequence: CDR1 SGHRS, CDR2 YFSETQ. The CDR3 totals 15 residues. V dropped 3 bases and J dropped 1; count of bases not matched to a gene: 4. DNA for the CDR3: TGCGCCAGCAGCTGGCGGGAGGGGATCCAAGAGACCCAGTACTTC. It translates to CASSWREGIQETQYF.

The chain has TRBV9 and TRBJ1-5; D is unresolved. The germline gives CDR1 SGDLS, CDR2 YYNGEE. The CDR3 has 15 amino acids. Between the trimmed V and J ends, which lost 0 bases and 1 base, there was a span of 8 bases. CDR3 DNA sequence: TGTGCCAGCAGCGTAGCGAGCGGGAGCAATCAGCCCCAGCATTTT. Its translation is CASSVASGSNQPQHF.

This clone was observed a few times. This chain joins TRBV30 and TRBJ2-2; a possible D gene is TRBD2 (5 bases). Trimming took 8 bases from V and 4 from J, leaving 11 bases between them. CDR1 and CDR2 from the germline V gene are GTSNPN and SVGIG (reference sequence). There are 12 residues in the CDR3. The CDR3 spells CAQTEGTGELFF. The CDR3 DNA reads TGTGCCCAAACTGAGGGCACCGGGGAGCTGTTTTTT. The complete variable domain, with remaining parts taken from reference TRBV30 and TRBJ2-2, reads SQTIHQWPATLVQPVGSPLSLECTVEGTSNPNLYWYRQAAGRGLQLLFYSVGIGQISSEVPQNLSASRPQDRQFILSSKKLLLSDSGFYLCAQTEGTGELFFGEGSRLTVL.

This clone was recorded once. This chain uses TRBV28 with TRBJ1-2; D is unclear. The germline CDR1 and CDR2 sequences are MDHEN and SYDVKM. The CDR3 has 14 amino acids. V was trimmed by 7 bases and J by 7 bases, leaving 19 bases between them. CDR3 in amino acids: CASTQYAGSGGYTF. The CDR3 nucleotides are TGTGCCAGCACCCAGTACGCGGGTAGTGGTGGCTACACCTTC.

The V and J genes are TRBV6-5 and TRBJ2-1, with 10 bases identical to TRBD2. After removal of 6 bases from V and 6 bases from J, the junction contained 8 bases not matched to a gene. This CDR3 has 15 amino acids. CDR1 and CDR2 from the germline V gene are MNHEY and SVGAGI. This chain's CDR3 is CASRQTSGTGNEQFF. For the CDR3, the DNA is TGTGCCAGCAGGCAAACTAGCGGGACCGGCAATGAGCAGTTCTTC.

This sequence joins TRBV6-5 and TRBJ1-4; 7 bases are shared with TRBD1. Germline assignment: CDR1 MNHEY and CDR2 SVGAGI. Trimming took 6 bases from V and 0 from J; bases not matched to a gene: 4. The CDR3 sequence is 15 residues long. CDR3 residues: CASRSGQATNEKLFF. The CDR3 DNA reads as TGTGCCAGCAGGTCTGGACAGGCAACTAATGAAAAACTGTTTTTT.

The chain has TRBV5-1 and TRBJ2-7; 10 bases line up with TRBD1. Germline assignment: CDR1 SGHRS and CDR2 YFSETQ. V gave up 4 bases and J gave up 4 bases; unmatched junction bases: 5. The CDR3 totals 14 residues. CDR3 sequence: CASSGDRGGYEQYF. The CDR3 DNA is TGCGCCAGCAGCGGGGACAGGGGAGGTTACGAGCAGTACTTC.

The rearrangement joins TRBV6-5 to TRBJ2-2, with D perhaps matching TRBD1 (5 bases). CDR3 length: 14 amino acids. Trimming removed 6 bases at V and 1 base at J, with 9 bases between. CDR1 and CDR2 from the germline V gene are MNHEY and SVGAGI. CDR3 residues: CASRHTGNTGELFF. CDR3 in DNA: TGTGCCAGCAGGCATACAGGGAACACCGGGGAGCTGTTTTTT.

This clone occurred a few times. V is TRBV5-1 and J is TRBJ2-7; no firm D call. CDR3 length: 14 amino acids. Deletions cut 7 bases from V and 0 bases from J, with 14 bases between. Germline CDR1 is SGHRS and CDR2 is YFSETQ. CDR3 bases: TGCGCCAGCTCCTTATCAGGTGCCTCCTACGAGCAGTACTTC. Its translation: CASSLSGASYEQYF.